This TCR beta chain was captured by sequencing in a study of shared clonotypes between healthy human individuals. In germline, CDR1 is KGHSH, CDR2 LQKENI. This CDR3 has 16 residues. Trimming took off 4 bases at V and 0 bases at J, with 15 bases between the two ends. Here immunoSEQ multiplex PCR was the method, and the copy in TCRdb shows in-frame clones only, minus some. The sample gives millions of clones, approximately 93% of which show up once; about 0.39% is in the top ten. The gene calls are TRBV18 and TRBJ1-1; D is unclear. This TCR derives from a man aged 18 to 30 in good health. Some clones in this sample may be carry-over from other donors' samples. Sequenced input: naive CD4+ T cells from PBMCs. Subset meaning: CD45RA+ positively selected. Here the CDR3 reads CASSLEGRLMNTEAFF. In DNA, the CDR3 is TGTGCCAGCTCACTGGAAGGGCGCTTAATGAACACTGAAGCTTTCTTT.